Shown below are 3 T cell receptor beta chains from a single sample sequenced in a study of blood T cell repertoires in COVID-19. TCRdb's table, derived via immunoSEQ multiplex PCR, lists solely in-frame clones and lacks some. The sample lists approximately 410,000 clones; about nine tenths were seen once. The source material was peripheral blood. These receptor sequences come from a young woman with active or convalescent COVID-19.

Only a few counts were recorded for this clone. This rearrangement joins TRBV6-5 to TRBJ1-5; TRBD1 matches 8 bases. J gave up 8 bases and V 8 bases, and 5 bases lay outside the gene matches. The V gene's germline CDR1 is MNHEY and CDR2 SVGAGI. This CDR3 region has 12 residues. The CDR3 bases are TGTGCCAGCCGGACAGGGTTTGAGCCCCAGCATTTT. Residues: CASRTGFEPQHF.

This chain links TRBV18 with TRBJ1-3; 9 bases are shared with TRBD1. The CDR3 contains 16 residues. Per germline, CDR1 KGHSH and CDR2 LQKENI. Trimming took 3 bases from V and 2 from J; bases not matched to a gene: 5. The CDR3 loop is CASSPGQGITGNTIYF. Written as DNA, the CDR3 is TGTGCCAGCTCACCCGGACAGGGGATTACTGGAAACACCATATATTTT.

The genes are TRBV27 and TRBJ2-7; tentative D call: TRBD1 (6 bases). V was clipped by 7 bases and J by 6 bases, with 16 bases between them. Per germline, CDR1 MNHEY and CDR2 SMNVEV (reference sequence). This CDR3 has 13 amino acids. CDR3 residues: CASKMTGPGEQYF. In DNA, the CDR3 is TGTGCCAGCAAGATGACAGGTCCCGGCGAGCAGTACTTC.